This T cell receptor (beta chain) stems from a study of cytomegalovirus exposure and HLA in healthy donors. Primers: 60 Vbeta forward and 13 Jbeta reverse. Clones were read by immunoSEQ multiplex PCR, and TCRdb kept only the in-frame ones, dropping some. The top ten hold roughly 0.5% of the sample, which has around 150,000 clones, 88% seen once. The sample holds a few counts of this clone. The antigen remains undetermined. With 3 bases removed from V and 0 bases from J, the gap between germline ends came to 9 bases. Per the germline V gene, CDR1 is LGHNA and CDR2 is YNFKEQ. The CDR3 has 15 amino acids. General study results and limits: Follow-up analysis later connected one missense variant in DCLRE1C with trimming of TCR beta V- and J-genes. Researchers reportedly found TCR beta sequences accurately predicted most subjects' HLA-A and HLA-B alleles. Productive rates of about 87% or about 30% were seen for most TCR beta V segments in an earlier analysis. Among TCR sequences, most were rare, though some public TCRs appeared in many donors.

This chain uses TRBV4-2 with TRBJ1-5; D remains unclear. The TCR was taken from a woman in her forties in good health and CMV-seronegative. What was sequenced was PBMCs. The CDR3 DNA reads as TGTGCCAGCAGCCACTCAATACTTAGCAATCAGCCCCAGCATTTT. This sequence encodes CASSHSILSNQPQHF.